This T cell receptor (beta chain) was observed in a study of spatial heterogeneity in lung cancer. As for the study in general: As counted in raw reads, each unique TCR and UMI combination appeared more than ten times on average.

Documented time point: sample taken at primary tumor resection. TCRs were sequenced from unsorted whole RNA of tumor, nontumor lung or PBMC. Each CDR3 protein gets one entry after TCRdb re-called the 5' RACE reads with MiXCR. The sample consists of more than 65,000 distinct CDR3 sequences, roughly 13% of them appearing once. This CDR3 region has 15 residues. Trimming removed 5 bases at V and 5 bases at J, with 18 bases between. In germline, CDR1 is SGHTA, CDR2 FQGNSA. This clonotype was found a few times. The sequence was collected from a male donor with early-stage non-small cell lung cancer. The sequencing used PBMCs, collected at surgery. This sequence joins TRBV7-2 and TRBJ2-5; TRBD2 is a possible D gene (7 bases). The CDR3 loop reads CASSVGGARRETQYF. In nucleotides, the CDR3 is TGTGCCAGCAGCGTTGGGGGGGCGCGCAGGGAGACCCAGTACTTC. The variable domain in full, completed from reference TRBV7-2 and TRBJ2-5, reads GAGVSQSPSNKVTEKGKDVELRCDPISGHTALYWYRQSLGQGLEFLIYFQGNSAPDKSGLPSDRFSAERTGGSVSTLTIQRTQQEDSAVYLCASSVGGARRETQYFGPGTRLLVL.